This T cell receptor beta chain is from a study of cytomegalovirus exposure and HLA in healthy donors. At the time of sampling, donors were nominally healthy, though unrecorded immune exposures were likely. V lost 6 bases and J lost 7, with 15 bases in between. Germline assignment: CDR1 MNHEY and CDR2 SVGAGI. The CDR3 extends over 13 amino acids. Notes on the study in general: TCR beta V segments were, for the most part, productive about 87% or about 30% of the time in an earlier analysis.

A multiplex PCR was run with 60 Vbeta primers and 13 Jbeta primers. Here immunoSEQ multiplex PCR was the method, and the copy in TCRdb shows in-frame clones only, minus some. Of 190,000 or so clones listed, approximately 79% are singletons. As regards this clone: The antigen remains undetermined.

The rearrangement links TRBV6-5 to TRBJ1-2; D gene uncertain. The receptor's source is a girl aged 10 to 17 in good health and CMV-seropositive. The sequencing sample was made of PBMCs. The CDR3 here is CASRRLGKGGYTF. CDR3 sequence (DNA): TGTGCCAGCAGAAGGCTCGGGAAAGGTGGCTACACCTTC.